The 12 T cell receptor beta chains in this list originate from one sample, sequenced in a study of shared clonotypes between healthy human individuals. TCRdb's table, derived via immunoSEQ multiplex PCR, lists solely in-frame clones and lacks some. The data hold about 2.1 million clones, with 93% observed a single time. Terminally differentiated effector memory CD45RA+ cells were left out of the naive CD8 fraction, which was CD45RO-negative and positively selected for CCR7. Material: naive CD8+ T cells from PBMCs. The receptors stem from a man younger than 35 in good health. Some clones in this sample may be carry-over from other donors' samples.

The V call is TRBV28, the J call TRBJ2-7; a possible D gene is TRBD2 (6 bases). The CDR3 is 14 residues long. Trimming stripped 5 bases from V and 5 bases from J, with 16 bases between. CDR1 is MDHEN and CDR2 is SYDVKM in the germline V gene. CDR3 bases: TGTGCCAGCAGTGGGGGGTTTCGGGCCAACGAGCAGTACTTC. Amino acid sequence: CASSGGFRANEQYF.

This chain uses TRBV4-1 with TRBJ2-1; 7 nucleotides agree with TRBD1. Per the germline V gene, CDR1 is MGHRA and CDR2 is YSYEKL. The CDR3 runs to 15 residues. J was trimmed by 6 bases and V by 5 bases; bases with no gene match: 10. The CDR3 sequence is CASSFSRGQINEQFF. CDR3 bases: TGCGCCAGCAGCTTTTCGAGGGGGCAAATCAATGAGCAGTTCTTC.

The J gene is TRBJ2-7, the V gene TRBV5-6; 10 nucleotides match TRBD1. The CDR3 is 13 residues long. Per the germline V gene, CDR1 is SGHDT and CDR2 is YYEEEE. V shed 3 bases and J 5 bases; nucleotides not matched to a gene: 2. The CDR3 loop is CASSWTGGDEQYF. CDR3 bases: TGTGCCAGCAGCTGGACAGGGGGGGACGAGCAGTACTTC.

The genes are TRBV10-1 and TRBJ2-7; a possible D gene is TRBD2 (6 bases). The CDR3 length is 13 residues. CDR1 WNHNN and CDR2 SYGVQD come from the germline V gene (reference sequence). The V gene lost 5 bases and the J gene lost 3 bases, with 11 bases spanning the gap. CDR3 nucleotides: TGCGCCAGCAGTCCCGGGCGGGGCTACGAGCAGTACTTC. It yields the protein CASSPGRGYEQYF.

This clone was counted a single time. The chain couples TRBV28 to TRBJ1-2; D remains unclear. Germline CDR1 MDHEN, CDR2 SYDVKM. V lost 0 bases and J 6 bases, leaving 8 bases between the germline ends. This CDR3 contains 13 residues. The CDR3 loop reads CASSLWASNGYTF. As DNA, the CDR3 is TGTGCCAGCAGTTTATGGGCCAGCAATGGCTACACCTTC.

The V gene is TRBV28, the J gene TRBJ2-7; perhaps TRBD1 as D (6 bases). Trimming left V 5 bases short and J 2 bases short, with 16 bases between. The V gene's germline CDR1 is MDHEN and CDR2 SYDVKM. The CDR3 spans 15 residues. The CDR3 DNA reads TGTGCCAGCAGTCCTCCGACAGGTCTTACCTACGAGCAGTACTTC. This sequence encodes CASSPPTGLTYEQYF.

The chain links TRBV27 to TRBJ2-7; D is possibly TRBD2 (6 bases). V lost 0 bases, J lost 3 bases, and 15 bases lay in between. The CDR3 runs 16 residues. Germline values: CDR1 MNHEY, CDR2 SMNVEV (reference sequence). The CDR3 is CASSLSRGTSLYEQYF. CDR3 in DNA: TGTGCCAGCAGTTTATCTCGCGGGACTTCTCTCTACGAGCAGTACTTC.

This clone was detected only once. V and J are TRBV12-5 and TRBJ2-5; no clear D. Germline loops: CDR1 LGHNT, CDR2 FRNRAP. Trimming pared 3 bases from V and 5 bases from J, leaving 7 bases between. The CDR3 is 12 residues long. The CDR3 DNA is TGTGCTAGTGGTTTCTCGCATGAGACCCAGTACTTC. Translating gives CASGFSHETQYF.

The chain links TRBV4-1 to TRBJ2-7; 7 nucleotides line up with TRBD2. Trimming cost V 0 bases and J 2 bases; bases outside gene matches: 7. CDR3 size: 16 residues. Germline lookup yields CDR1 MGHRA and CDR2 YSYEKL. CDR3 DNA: TGCGCCAGCAGCCAAGATGGCCGGGAGGCCCCCTACGAGCAGTACTTC. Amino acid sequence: CASSQDGREAPYEQYF.

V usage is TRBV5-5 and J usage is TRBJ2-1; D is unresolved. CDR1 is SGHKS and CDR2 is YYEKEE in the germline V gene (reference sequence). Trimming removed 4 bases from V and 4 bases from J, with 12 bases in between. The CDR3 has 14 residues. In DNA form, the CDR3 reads TGTGCCAGCAGCACCCCGTTGCGGTACAATGAGCAGTTCTTC. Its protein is CASSTPLRYNEQFF. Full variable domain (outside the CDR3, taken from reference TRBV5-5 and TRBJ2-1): DAGVTQSPTHLIKTRGQQVTLRCSPISGHKSVSWYQQVLGQGPQFIFQYYEKEERGRGNFPDRFSARQFPNYSSELNVNALLLGDSALYLCASSTPLRYNEQFFGPGTRLTVL.

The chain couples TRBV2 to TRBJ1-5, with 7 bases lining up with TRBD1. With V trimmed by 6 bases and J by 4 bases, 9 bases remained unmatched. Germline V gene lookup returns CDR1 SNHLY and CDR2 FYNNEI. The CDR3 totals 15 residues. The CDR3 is CASSAGTAFNQPQHF. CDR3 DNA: TGTGCCAGCAGCGCAGGGACAGCCTTTAATCAGCCCCAGCATTTT.

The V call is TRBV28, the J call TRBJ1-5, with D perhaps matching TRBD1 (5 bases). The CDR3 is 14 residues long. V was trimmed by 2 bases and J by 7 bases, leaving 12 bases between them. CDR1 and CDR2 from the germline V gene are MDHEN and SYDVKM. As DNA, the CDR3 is TGTGCCAGCAGTTTACCGGGGGGGTGGCAGCCCCAGCATTTT. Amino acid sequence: CASSLPGGWQPQHF.